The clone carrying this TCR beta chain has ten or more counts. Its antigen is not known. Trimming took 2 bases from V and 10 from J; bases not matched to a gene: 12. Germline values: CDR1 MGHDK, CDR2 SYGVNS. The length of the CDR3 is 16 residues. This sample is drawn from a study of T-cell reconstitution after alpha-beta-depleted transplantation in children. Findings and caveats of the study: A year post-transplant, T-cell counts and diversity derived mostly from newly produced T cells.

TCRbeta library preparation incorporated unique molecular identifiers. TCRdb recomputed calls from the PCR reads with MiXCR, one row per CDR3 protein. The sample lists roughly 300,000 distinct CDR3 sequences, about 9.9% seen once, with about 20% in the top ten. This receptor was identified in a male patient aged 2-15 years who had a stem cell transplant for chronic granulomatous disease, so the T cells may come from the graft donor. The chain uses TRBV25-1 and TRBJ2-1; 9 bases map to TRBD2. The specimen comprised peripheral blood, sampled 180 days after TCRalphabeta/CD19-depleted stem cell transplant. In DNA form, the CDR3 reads TGTGCCAGCAGTGAAGATAGCGGGGGCCCCCCTGGGGAGCAGTTCTTC. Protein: CASSEDSGGPPGEQFF.